The rows below give T cell receptor beta chains drawn from one sample of a study of cytomegalovirus exposure and HLA in healthy donors. Profiled with immunoSEQ multiplex PCR; TCRdb holds only in-frame clones, not every one. The sample consists of some 150,000 clones, approximately 80% of them appearing once. The sequencing input was PBMCs. The source is a woman in her forties or fifties in good health and CMV-seropositive. Each CDR3 is given with its conserved first and last residue. The D gene is left open where the match is weak. The listing skips clone size in some rows; elsewhere it reads once, few, many or a size class.

D	size	J	V	CDR3	DNA
TRBD2	-	TRBJ2-4	TRBV2	CASTRRTSGEGGKNIQYF	TGTGCCAGCACCCGGAGAACTAGCGGGGAAGGTGGCAAAAACATTCAGTACTTC
TRBD2	-	TRBJ2-5	TRBV6-5	CASRRLAGNQETQYF	TGTGCCAGCAGACGGCTAGCGGGGAATCAAGAGACCCAGTACTTC
-	-	TRBJ1-5	TRBV6-1	CASSSEPGKNQPQHF	TGTGCCAGCAGTTCTGAACCGGGAAAAAATCAGCCCCAGCATTTT
-	-	TRBJ2-3	TRBV27	CASSLVGSGVTQYF	TGTGCCAGCAGTTTAGTTGGTAGCGGAGTTACGCAGTATTTT
-	-	TRBJ1-5	TRBV4-3	CASSQESGVSGPQHF	TGCGCCAGCAGCCAAGAATCAGGGGTATCAGGGCCCCAGCATTTT
-	-	TRBJ2-3	TRBV9	CASSAGERTQYF	TGTGCCAGCAGCGCGGGGGAAAGGACGCAGTATTTT
-	-	TRBJ1-1	TRBV28	CASSLRGMNTEAFF	TGTGCCAGCAGTTTGCGGGGGATGAACACTGAAGCTTTCTTT
TRBD1	-	TRBJ2-7	TRBV5-4	CASSTGTGFYEQYF	TGTGCCAGCAGCACCGGGACAGGGTTCTACGAGCAGTACTTC
TRBD2	once	TRBJ2-7	TRBV4-1	CASSPGTSGGAYEQYF	TGCGCCAGCAGTCCCGGGACTAGCGGGGGGGCCTACGAGCAGTACTTC
TRBD2	few	TRBJ2-7	TRBV5-4	CASSGGGAGVVHEQYF	TGTGCCAGCAGCGGGGGGGGAGCGGGAGTCGTCCACGAGCAGTACTTC
-	-	TRBJ2-7	TRBV7-9	CSSSSEQGRYEQYF	TGTTCCAGCAGTTCAGAACAGGGCCGATACGAGCAGTACTTC
TRBD1	-	TRBJ2-1	TRBV4-2	CASSLDGRGLYNEQFF	TGTGCCAGCAGCCTTGATGGCAGGGGGCTTTACAATGAGCAGTTCTTC
TRBD1	-	TRBJ1-4	TRBV19	CASRPSGGQGDEKLFF	TGTGCCAGTAGACCATCCGGGGGACAGGGGGATGAAAAACTGTTTTTT
TRBD1	-	TRBJ2-1	TRBV18	CASSPTGTGGPNEQFF	TGTGCCAGCTCTCCAACCGGGACAGGGGGACCAAATGAGCAGTTCTTC
-	-	TRBJ2-2	TRBV5-4	CASSYKRANTGELFF	TGTGCCAGCAGCTATAAGCGGGCTAACACCGGGGAGCTGTTTTTT
-	-	TRBJ2-3	TRBV10-3	CAIRDPTSTDTQYF	TGTGCCATCCGGGATCCTACTAGCACAGATACGCAGTATTTT
-	-	TRBJ2-7	TRBV2	CASIPIVISYEQYF	TGTGCCAGCATCCCTATAGTCATATCCTACGAGCAGTACTTC
TRBD2	-	TRBJ2-7	TRBV28	CATEAGDTYEQYF	TGTGCCACTGAGGCGGGAGACACCTACGAGCAGTACTTC
-	-	TRBJ1-5	TRBV7-2	CASSGNRADQPQHF	TGTGCCAGCAGCGGAAACAGGGCAGATCAGCCCCAGCATTTT
TRBD2	-	TRBJ2-5	TRBV27	CASSRRLAGLETQYF	TGTGCCAGCAGTCGCAGACTAGCGGGACTAGAGACCCAGTACTTC
-	-	TRBJ2-7	TRBV9	CASSVSAAGYPYEQYF	TGTGCCAGCAGCGTTTCGGCTGCAGGGTATCCCTACGAGCAGTACTTC
TRBD2	-	TRBJ2-5	TRBV14	CASSQDMGGGETQYF	TGTGCCAGCAGCCAAGATATGGGCGGGGGAGAGACCCAGTACTTC
-	-	TRBJ1-5	TRBV23-1	CASSQSSGFQPQHF	TGCGCCAGCAGTCAATCTTCCGGGTTTCAGCCCCAGCATTTT
TRBD1	once	TRBJ1-4	TRBV6-5	CASSFDRATNEKLFF	TGTGCCAGCAGTTTCGACAGGGCGACTAATGAAAAACTGTTTTTT
-	-	TRBJ2-2	TRBV11-2	CASSPMTAITGELFF	TGTGCCAGCAGCCCCATGACAGCTATCACCGGGGAGCTGTTTTTT
TRBD1	-	TRBJ1-2	TRBV5-1	CASSLAGTAESYGYTF	TGCGCCAGCAGCTTGGCTGGGACAGCGGAAAGCTATGGCTACACCTTC
-	few	TRBJ1-1	TRBV30	CAWKRLEYTEAFF	TGTGCCTGGAAACGATTGGAGTACACTGAAGCTTTCTTT
-	-	TRBJ2-3	TRBV27	CASNELNHASQATDTQYF	TGTGCCAGCAATGAATTAAACCATGCGTCCCAAGCCACAGATACGCAGTATTTT
-	-	TRBJ2-3	TRBV7-7	CASSYREEGYF	TGTGCTAGCAGCTACAGGGAAGAGGGGTATTTT
-	-	TRBJ1-1	TRBV6-5	CASVRDTDAFF	TGTGCCAGCGTACGAGACACTGACGCTTTCTTT
-	-	TRBJ2-3	TRBV15	CATSSRGFTDTQYF	TGTGCCACCAGTTCTAGGGGTTTCACAGATACGCAGTATTTT
TRBD2	-	TRBJ2-5	TRBV5-1	CASSLGLAGFPETQYF	TGCGCCAGCAGCTTGGGACTAGCGGGATTCCCAGAGACCCAGTACTTC
TRBD1	-	TRBJ1-4	TRBV30	CAWTTGGKLFF	TGTGCCTGGACCACAGGGGGGAAACTGTTTTTT
TRBD1	-	TRBJ2-5	TRBV5-1	CASSTGTGPQETQYF	TGCGCCAGCAGCACCGGGACAGGTCCCCAAGAGACCCAGTACTTC
TRBD2	-	TRBJ2-1	TRBV7-9	CASSLGGGGGPSSYNEQFF	TGTGCCAGCAGCTTAGGAGGTGGCGGGGGGCCGAGCTCCTACAATGAGCAGTTCTTC
TRBD2	-	TRBJ2-3	TRBV10-2	CASSSSDGLAGGRITDTQYF	TGCGCCAGCAGTTCCTCAGACGGACTAGCGGGGGGGCGAATAACAGATACGCAGTATTTT
-	-	TRBJ2-7	TRBV27	CASAGQPLGEQYF	TGTGCCAGCGCAGGACAGCCCTTGGGGGAGCAGTACTTC
TRBD1	-	TRBJ1-1	TRBV6-6	CASSGLRGTALTEAFF	TGTGCCAGCAGTGGCCTCCGGGGGACAGCCCTGACTGAAGCTTTCTTT
TRBD2	-	TRBJ2-5	TRBV7-8	CASSLLGEGAETQYF	TGTGCCAGCAGCTTACTGGGGGAGGGAGCTGAGACCCAGTACTTC
TRBD2	-	TRBJ2-7	TRBV7-9	CASSSRTSGSIVAGEQYF	TGTGCCAGCAGCTCACGGACTAGCGGGAGTATAGTTGCCGGCGAGCAGTACTTC
-	-	TRBJ1-1	TRBV29-1	CSVAGAAEAFF	TGCAGCGTTGCAGGGGCCGCTGAAGCTTTCTTT
-	-	TRBJ1-3	TRBV5-1	CASSPEGEAGNTIYF	TGCGCCAGCAGCCCGGAAGGAGAAGCTGGAAACACCATATATTTT
-	once	TRBJ1-5	TRBV18	CASSRGFGEDQPQHF	TGTGCCAGCTCACGAGGGTTCGGGGAAGATCAGCCCCAGCATTTT
-	-	TRBJ2-1	TRBV11-3	CASSDDRKEQFF	TGTGCCAGCAGCGACGACAGAAAAGAGCAGTTCTTC
-	few	TRBJ1-6	TRBV6-5	CASRGHLRSNSPLHF	TGTGCCAGCAGGGGACACTTACGGAGCAATTCACCCCTCCACTTT
-	-	TRBJ1-1	TRBV9	CASSASTVWGGAGNTEAFF	TGTGCCAGCAGCGCCAGCACCGTTTGGGGGGGCGCCGGGAACACTGAAGCTTTCTTT
-	few	TRBJ1-1	TRBV2	CASSSEGNTEAFF	TGTGCCAGCAGTTCCGAGGGGAACACTGAAGCTTTCTTT
TRBD2	once	TRBJ2-5	TRBV19	CASSESLAGGPRQETQYF	TGTGCCAGTAGTGAGAGTCTAGCGGGAGGGCCTCGTCAAGAGACCCAGTACTTC
TRBD1	-	TRBJ2-2	TRBV6-4	CASGTGTGELFF	TGTGCCAGCGGGACAGGAACCGGGGAGCTGTTTTTT
TRBD2	-	TRBJ2-7	TRBV5-1	CASSLAGLAGGQGTYEQYF	TGCGCCAGCAGCTTGGCCGGGTTAGCGGGGGGCCAGGGAACCTACGAGCAGTACTTC
TRBD2	few	TRBJ2-7	TRBV6-1	CASTPLAGPYEQYF	TGTGCCAGCACCCCCCTAGCGGGCCCCTACGAGCAGTACTTC
TRBD1	-	TRBJ2-3	TRBV18	CASSPAGGGTDTQYF	TGTGCCAGCTCACCAGCAGGGGGCGGAACAGATACGCAGTATTTT
TRBD2	-	TRBJ2-5	TRBV28	CASSLNPGTSWETQYF	TGTGCCAGCAGTCTAAACCCCGGGACTAGCTGGGAGACCCAGTACTTC
-	-	TRBJ1-5	TRBV28	CASSLFMWPQHF	TGTGCCAGCAGTTTATTTATGTGGCCCCAGCATTTT
-	-	TRBJ2-6	TRBV7-9	CASRRDGIGGSGANVLTF	TGTGCCAGCAGACGAGACGGCATAGGGGGCTCTGGGGCCAACGTCCTGACTTTC
-	-	TRBJ2-2	TRBV20-1	CSAEGPGELFF	TGCAGTGCCGAGGGTCCGGGGGAGCTGTTTTTT
-	-	TRBJ1-2	TRBV30	CAWSAAGPGYTF	TGTGCCTGGAGTGCTGCAGGGCCTGGCTACACCTTC
-	-	TRBJ1-5	TRBV2	CASSRQARGNQPQHF	TGTGCCAGCAGCCGACAAGCCCGAGGCAATCAGCCCCAGCATTTT
-	-	TRBJ2-7	TRBV6-5	CASSVYGTSSGEQYF	TGTGCCAGCAGCGTCTACGGGACTTCCTCGGGCGAGCAGTACTTC